These 8 T cell receptor beta chains share one sample of origin, sequenced in a study of OX40 agonist ivuxolimab in advanced cancers. The protocol was immunoSEQ multiplex PCR, while the TCRdb copy is restricted to in-frame clones and leaves out a portion. The sample includes some 70,000 clones, roughly nine tenths seen only once; the top ten take 2.2%. The sequencing used CD4+ or CD8+ T cells sorted from blood, collected in a trial of the OX40 agonist ivuxolimab. Receptors originate from an adult with an advanced solid tumor such as melanoma, head and neck, liver or kidney cancer.

The V call is TRBV7-9, the J call TRBJ2-3; D remains unclear. The V gene's germline CDR1 is SEHNR and CDR2 FQNEAQ (reference sequence). Trimming removed 1 base at V and 5 bases at J, with 22 bases between. The CDR3 has 18 residues. CDR3 loop: CASSLVVVGERVRDTQYF. CDR3 sequence (DNA): TGTGCCAGCAGCTTAGTAGTTGTCGGTGAAAGGGTCAGAGATACGCAGTATTTT.

J is TRBJ1-4 and V is TRBV28; D is uncertain. Germline V gene lookup returns CDR1 MDHEN and CDR2 SYDVKM. The CDR3 totals 13 residues. The V end was cut by 5 bases, the J end by 5 bases, with 9 bases between. CDR3 sequence (DNA): TGTGCCAGCAGTCCTCGTTTAAATGAAAAACTGTTTTTT. It is translated as CASSPRLNEKLFF.

The J gene is TRBJ2-7, the V gene TRBV7-8; tentatively, D is TRBD1 or TRBD2 (5 bases each). Germline-derived CDR1 and CDR2 are SGHVS and FQNEAQ. Trimming took 1 base from V and 2 from J, leaving 12 bases between them. The length of the CDR3 is 15 residues. CDR3 in DNA: TGTGCCAGCAGCTTAGTCGGGACGGGCGCCTACGAGCAGTACTTC. Its protein is CASSLVGTGAYEQYF. The full variable domain, completed using reference TRBV7-8 and TRBJ2-7, is GAGVSQSPRYKVAKRGQDVALRCDPISGHVSLFWYQQALGQGPEFLTYFQNEAQLDKSGLPSDRFFAERPEGSVSTLKIQRTQQEDSAVYLCASSLVGTGAYEQYFGPGTRLTVT.

This clone appeared once. The chain links TRBV28 to TRBJ2-7; the D gene is possibly TRBD2 (6 bases). The CDR3 is 15 residues long. CDR1 MDHEN and CDR2 SYDVKM come from the germline V gene. The V gene lost 3 bases and the J gene lost 0 bases, with 12 bases spanning the gap. The CDR3 is CASSLGAEGSYEQYF. The CDR3 nucleotides read TGTGCCAGCAGTTTGGGCGCGGAGGGCTCCTACGAGCAGTACTTC.

V gene TRBV7-9 combines with J gene TRBJ1-1; a possible D gene is TRBD1 (6 bases). This CDR3 region has 16 residues. Germline lookup yields CDR1 SEHNR and CDR2 FQNEAQ (reference sequence). V dropped 5 bases and J dropped 0 bases, with 16 bases sitting between them. The CDR3 loop is CASSPAWEGVNTEAFF. CDR3 DNA sequence: TGTGCCAGCAGCCCCGCGTGGGAGGGGGTGAACACTGAAGCTTTCTTT.

V gene TRBV4-1 combines with J gene TRBJ2-5; D might be TRBD2 (7 bases). The CDR3 runs to 19 residues. With 0 bases removed from V and 2 bases from J, the gap between germline ends came to 22 bases. Per germline, CDR1 MGHRA and CDR2 YSYEKL. CDR3: CASSQESGGGGGPQETQYF. In DNA, the CDR3 is TGCGCCAGCAGCCAAGAAAGTGGGGGCGGCGGGGGCCCTCAAGAGACCCAGTACTTC.

The rearrangement links TRBV2 to TRBJ2-5; 9 bases line up with TRBD1. The germline V gene has CDR1 SNHLY and CDR2 FYNNEI. The junction had 0 bases not matched to a gene; V was cut back by 8 bases and J by 5 bases. The CDR3 totals 11 residues. CDR3 region: CASGQGETQYF. Here the CDR3 DNA reads TGTGCCAGCGGACAGGGGGAGACCCAGTACTTC.

The table lists this clone with a count of one. The V call is TRBV27, the J call TRBJ2-6; 9 bases line up with TRBD1. CDR1 and CDR2 (germline): MNHEY, SMNVEV (reference sequence). J gave up 1 base and V 8 bases, and 6 bases lay outside the gene matches. The CDR3 is made up of 16 amino acids. The CDR3 DNA is TGTGCCAGCCACAGGGGGCGAGAGTCTGGGGCCAACGTCCTGACTTTC. This encodes CASHRGRESGANVLTF.